Listed below are T cell receptor beta chains from one sample, sequenced in a study of CD8 T cells in ankylosing spondylitis. MiXCR, applied by TCRdb to the 5' RACE reads, yields one record per CDR3 protein. The data contain more than 650,000 distinct CDR3 sequences, roughly 10% of them seen just once; the ten biggest clones take up roughly 0.51%. Sequencing was carried out using blood, either unsorted or a sorted T cell fraction (not recorded which). These receptors were collected from a male donor with ankylosing spondylitis. Each CDR3 is given with its conserved first and last residue. Each record gives: V gene, CDR3 protein.

v_gene: TRBV20-1; CDR3aa: CSATRAGTADTQYF
v_gene: TRBV6-1; CDR3aa: CASTPGWGLGEQYF
v_gene: TRBV20-1; CDR3aa: CSARDRVGSTDTQYF
v_gene: TRBV11-3; CDR3aa: CASSSTSRSNEQFF
v_gene: TRBV4-2; CDR3aa: CAISPGRGAEAFF
v_gene: TRBV5-1; CDR3aa: CASSWNGLANEKLFF
v_gene: TRBV10-3; CDR3aa: CAISESPGATNYGYTF
v_gene: TRBV7-2; CDR3aa: CASRKTGHQETQYF
v_gene: TRBV9; CDR3aa: CASKRDYHAATGNEQFF
v_gene: TRBV6-5; CDR3aa: CASSSYRGNQPQHF
v_gene: TRBV5-1; CDR3aa: CASSPSRSNTEAFF
v_gene: TRBV27; CDR3aa: CASSPMTGFGYEQYF
v_gene: TRBV20-1; CDR3aa: CSARLNYNSPLHF
v_gene: TRBV11-2; CDR3aa: CASSLGGGRHSGANVLTF
v_gene: TRBV7-6; CDR3aa: CASSRGPSSYNEQFF
v_gene: TRBV4-3; CDR3aa: CASSQGVPHTEAFF
v_gene: TRBV6-2/TRBV6-3; CDR3aa: CASSYMGPDTQYF
v_gene: TRBV7-2; CDR3aa: CASSQMEEKLFF
v_gene: TRBV7-2; CDR3aa: CASSLVGGGGSYEQYF
v_gene: TRBV4-3; CDR3aa: CASSQDIGGDYGYTF
v_gene: TRBV9; CDR3aa: CASSVEGDYYNEQFF
v_gene: TRBV7-3; CDR3aa: CASSSNWDTQYF
v_gene: TRBV7-9; CDR3aa: CASSWGFDGYTF
v_gene: TRBV7-2; CDR3aa: CASSFILNQPQHF
v_gene: TRBV20-1; CDR3aa: CSAIKGSGANVLTF
v_gene: TRBV7-2; CDR3aa: CASSLDRGFYEQYF
v_gene: TRBV6-6; CDR3aa: CVSSYSMMQPQHF
v_gene: TRBV7-2; CDR3aa: CASSLARGLAANEQFF
v_gene: TRBV5-1; CDR3aa: CASRMDFRILAGPENEQFF
v_gene: TRBV9; CDR3aa: CASSTAGSGELFF
v_gene: TRBV4-3; CDR3aa: CASSRTGNYNEQFF
v_gene: TRBV7-2; CDR3aa: CASSLVGTSASYEQYF
v_gene: TRBV20-1; CDR3aa: CSASDRGTQYF
v_gene: TRBV7-9; CDR3aa: CASSWAYTGELFF
v_gene: TRBV4-3; CDR3aa: CASSQLEDRAYEQYF
v_gene: TRBV7-9; CDR3aa: CASSARAEQETQYF